Sequencing of this T cell receptor (beta chain) was carried out in a study of blood T cells in healthy people across ages. A J-beta primer mix and a sample-barcoded 5' primer were used in a second PCR of roughly 7 to 12 cycles. TCRdb re-derived calls from the 5' RACE reads in MiXCR, one entry per CDR3 protein. The sample contains around 1,100,000 distinct CDR3 sequences, under 40% of which appear only once. Losses at the gene ends were 1 base for V and 6 bases for J; bases not matched to a gene: 7. Germline CDR1 DFQATT, CDR2 SNEGSKA (reference sequence). This CDR3 region has 14 residues. This receptor was taken from a man younger than 35 in good health. The sequenced sample was blood. The chain has TRBV20-1 and TRBJ1-1; 8 nucleotides align to TRBD1. CDR3 DNA sequence: TGCAGTGCTAGAGTGGCACAGGGGGGCCCTGAAGCTTTCTTT. Its protein is CSARVAQGGPEAFF.